This T cell receptor (beta chain) was sequenced during a study of blood T cell repertoires in COVID-19. Across the study: Both acute and convalescent COVID-19 samples were obtained from the United States, Italy and Spain. From T cells, B-cell-depleted T cells, or PBMCs came the material, which was cDNA or gDNA.

The CDR3 has 10 residues. The germline V gene encodes CDR1 SQVTM and CDR2 ANQGSEA. V lost 4 bases, J lost 8 bases, and 8 bases lay in between. Under the authors' procedure: Cell counts per sample came from amplifying reference gene primers. TCRdb's table, derived via immunoSEQ multiplex PCR, lists solely in-frame clones and lacks some. The V and J calls and the clone size are those of that table, but D and trimming were determined from the DNA. Among about 160,000 clones listed, approximately 91% were seen once. The sample was peripheral blood. This chain links TRBV29-1 with TRBJ1-1; D is unresolved. This clonotype originated in a man between 18 and 35 years old with acute or convalescent COVID-19. CDR3 in DNA: TGCAGCGTTGCGCACTTAGAAGCTTTCTTT. Translation gives CSVAHLEAFF.